This is a list of T cell receptor beta chains from one sample in a study of blood T cells in healthy people across ages. TCRdb ran MiXCR on the 5' RACE reads and lists one entry per CDR3 protein. The sample lists 1.5 million to 2 million distinct CDR3 sequences, 49% occurring once. The source material was blood. The receptors here all came from a woman aged 40 to 50 in good health. CDR3s include the opening cysteine and the closing phenylalanine or tryptophan. D genes are given only for firm matches. Clone size appears in some rows only: once, few, many, or a class for an expanded clone.

V	size	J	D	DNA	CDR3
TRBV4-2	NA	TRBJ2-2	NA	TGTGCCACCCGGGCGATTGCGAACACCGGGGAGCTGTTTTTT	CATRAIANTGELFF
TRBV16	few	TRBJ2-1	NA	TGTGCCAGCAGACGGGGCCAGAGCTCCTACAATGAGCAGTTCTTC	CASRRGQSSYNEQFF
TRBV6-2/TRBV6-3	many	TRBJ2-3	NA	TGTGCCAGCAGTTACGCAGATACGCAGTATTTT	CASSYADTQYF
TRBV7-3	NA	TRBJ2-3	NA	TGTGCCAGCAGCTTAATGGGAATAGCCGGGGATACGCAGTATTTT	CASSLMGIAGDTQYF
TRBV9	NA	TRBJ2-3	TRBD2	TGTGCCAGCAGCGTAGAAACTAGCGGGGGGGCAGGGCAACTTACGCAGTATTTT	CASSVETSGGAGQLTQYF
TRBV15	few	TRBJ2-7	NA	TGTGCCACCAGCCGGAGGGGCTCATCGGTGTACGAGCAGTACTTC	CATSRRGSSVYEQYF
TRBV6-2/TRBV6-3	NA	TRBJ2-7	TRBD2	TGTGCCAGCAGTCTAGGACTAGCGGGGGCCTTCTACGAGCAGTACTTC	CASSLGLAGAFYEQYF
TRBV20-1	NA	TRBJ2-4	TRBD1	TGCAGTGCCAGGGGGACAGCGCAAAACATTCAGTACTTC	CSARGTAQNIQYF
TRBV5-1	NA	TRBJ2-5	TRBD1	TGCGCCAGCAGCTTGCGCCCGTTTGGGCAGGGGGCGCAAGAGACCCAGTACTTC	CASSLRPFGQGAQETQYF
TRBV12-3/TRBV12-4	few	TRBJ2-1	NA	TGTGCCAGCAGTTCGTTGGCTAGCTCCTACAATGAGCAGTTCTTC	CASSSLASSYNEQFF
TRBV4-3	NA	TRBJ2-7	NA	TGCGCCAGCAGCCAAGTCGGGCAGGGTACTGACGAGCAGTACTTC	CASSQVGQGTDEQYF
TRBV20-1	NA	TRBJ1-5	NA	TGCAGTGCTAGAGTAGTGACCGGGGGTCCAAATAGCAATCAGCCCCGGCATTTT	CSARVVTGGPNSNQPRHF
TRBV28	NA	TRBJ2-7	NA	TGTGCCAGCATCGCAGCGATCTCCTACGAGCAGTACTTC	CASIAAISYEQYF
TRBV5-1	NA	TRBJ1-5	TRBD1	TGCGCCAGCAGCTTGACAGGGGGCGTTCAGCCCCAGCATTTT	CASSLTGGVQPQHF
TRBV20-1	NA	TRBJ2-5	NA	TGCAGTGCTAGATCGGGTCATGTGGAGACCCAGTACTTC	CSARSGHVETQYF
TRBV6-5	NA	TRBJ2-1	TRBD1	TGTGCCAGCAGTTACGTTCCCGGGACAGGGTTCAATGAGCAGTTCTTC	CASSYVPGTGFNEQFF
TRBV15	NA	TRBJ1-2	TRBD1	TGTGCCACCAGCAGAGGCACAGGGGAGGGCTATGGCTACACCTTC	CATSRGTGEGYGYTF
TRBV7-9	few	TRBJ2-5	NA	TGTGCCAGCAGCCCAAGACAGGAGAGGGAGACCCAGTACTTC	CASSPRQERETQYF
TRBV5-1	NA	TRBJ1-1	NA	TGCGCCAGCAGCTTGACTCCACGCCGGATGAATGCGAACACTGAAGCTTTCTTT	CASSLTPRRMNANTEAFF
TRBV15	NA	TRBJ2-1	NA	TGTGCCACCAGCTCCCGGGACGGGCAGTTCTTC	CATSSRDGQFF
TRBV28	NA	TRBJ1-2	NA	TGTGCCAGCAGTACCAGGGGAAGACTGAATGGCTACACCTTC	CASSTRGRLNGYTF
TRBV6-2/TRBV6-3	many	TRBJ2-7	NA	TGTGCCAGCAGTTACCAGGTGGAAAACGAGCAGTACTTC	CASSYQVENEQYF
TRBV6-5	NA	TRBJ1-6	NA	TGTGCCAGCAGCCCCGGCCGAGATCATTCACCCCTCCACTTT	CASSPGRDHSPLHF
TRBV10-3	NA	TRBJ1-2	NA	TGTGCCGTACGAGGTGACTCTACCCCAGGAGGCTACACCTTC	CAVRGDSTPGGYTF
TRBV3-1	few	TRBJ2-3	NA	TGTGCCAGCAGCCACGGCTGGGAAGATACGCAGTATTTT	CASSHGWEDTQYF
TRBV11-2	NA	TRBJ2-7	TRBD1	TGTGCCAGCAGCCGAAGCAACCCCGGGACAGGGTTGGGCTCCTACGAGCAGTACTTC	CASSRSNPGTGLGSYEQYF
TRBV7-2	many	TRBJ2-6	NA	TGTGCCAGCAGCGCAAACGGGGGTGATGGGTCTGGGGCCAACGTCCTGACTTTC	CASSANGGDGSGANVLTF
TRBV7-6	NA	TRBJ2-7	NA	TGTGCCAGCAGCGCGACAGGATTCCCCTACGAGCAGTACTTC	CASSATGFPYEQYF
TRBV6-1	NA	TRBJ1-6	NA	TGTGCCAGCAGTGAAGCGCGAAGCCTCCTCCACTTT	CASSEARSLLHF
TRBV29-1	NA	TRBJ1-2	TRBD1	TGCAGCGCCCGGACAGGGCGAGATTATGGCTACACCTTC	CSARTGRDYGYTF
TRBV5-1	NA	TRBJ2-3	TRBD2	TGCGCCAGCAGCTTGGAGCCGTCGGGGGGGCTGCGCACAGATACGCAGTATTTT	CASSLEPSGGLRTDTQYF
TRBV5-1	few	TRBJ2-5	TRBD2	TGCGCCATTTCGAATAGCGGGGGGGCCGGAGAGACCCAGTACTTC	CAISNSGGAGETQYF
TRBV6-2/TRBV6-3	few	TRBJ1-5	NA	TGTGCCAGCAGCCGGGGGACGTTATCGGGTCAGCCCCAGCATTTT	CASSRGTLSGQPQHF
TRBV3-1	NA	TRBJ2-7	NA	TGTGCCAGCAGCCACCTCGGACTGGGAACATACGAGCAGTACTTC	CASSHLGLGTYEQYF
TRBV10-2	NA	TRBJ2-4	TRBD2	TGCGCCAGCAGTTTGACTAGCGGGGGGGGCCCAGCCAAAAACATTCAGTACTTC	CASSLTSGGGPAKNIQYF
TRBV15	NA	TRBJ1-5	NA	TGTGCCACCAGCAGAGGGGAAAATAGCAATCAGCCCCAGCATTTT	CATSRGENSNQPQHF
TRBV7-8	NA	TRBJ2-1	NA	TGTGCCAGCAGCCAAACCGGACAGGAGCAGTTCTTC	CASSQTGQEQFF
TRBV5-1	few	TRBJ2-5	NA	TGCGCCAGCAGCTCGGGGCGGGTATCCACTGAAGAGACCCAGTACTTC	CASSSGRVSTEETQYF
TRBV2	NA	TRBJ2-1	TRBD2	TGTGCCAGCAGTGAGATGGGGGGGACTACCTACAATGAGCAGTTCTTC	CASSEMGGTTYNEQFF
TRBV7-2	NA	TRBJ2-7	NA	TGTGCCAGCAGCTTAGTATCTCGGCAGGGGGGCTACGAGCAGTACTTC	CASSLVSRQGGYEQYF
TRBV7-9	NA	TRBJ2-1	NA	TGTGCCAGCAGCCATACAGGGAATATGGGGAATGAGCAGTTCTTC	CASSHTGNMGNEQFF
TRBV6-5	NA	TRBJ1-2	NA	TGTGCCAGCAGTTCCAGGGCGTTAAACTATGTCTACACCTTC	CASSSRALNYVYTF
TRBV28	NA	TRBJ1-6	TRBD1	TGTGCCAGCAGTTTCGGGACAGGTGGCGGTTATTCACCCCTCCACTTT	CASSFGTGGGYSPLHF